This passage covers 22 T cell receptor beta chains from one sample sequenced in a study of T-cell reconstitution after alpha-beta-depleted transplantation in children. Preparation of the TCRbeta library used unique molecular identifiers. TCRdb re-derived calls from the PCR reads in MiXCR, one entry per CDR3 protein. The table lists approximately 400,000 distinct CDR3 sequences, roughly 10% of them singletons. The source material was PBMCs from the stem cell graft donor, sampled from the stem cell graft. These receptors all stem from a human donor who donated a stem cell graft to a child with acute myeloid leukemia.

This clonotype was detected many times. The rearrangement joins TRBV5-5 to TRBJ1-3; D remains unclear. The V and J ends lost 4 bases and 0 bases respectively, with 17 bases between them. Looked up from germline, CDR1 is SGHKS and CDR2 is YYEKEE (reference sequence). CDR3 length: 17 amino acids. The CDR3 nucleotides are TGTGCCAGCAGCCTGACGACCGGGAGGACCTCTGGAAACACCATATATTTT. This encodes CASSLTTGRTSGNTIYF. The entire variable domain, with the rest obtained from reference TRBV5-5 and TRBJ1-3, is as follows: DAGVTQSPTHLIKTRGQQVTLRCSPISGHKSVSWYQQVLGQGPQFIFQYYEKEERGRGNFPDRFSARQFPNYSSELNVNALLLGDSALYLCASSLTTGRTSGNTIYFGEGSWLTVV.

CDR3 loop: CASSSLGQIQETQYF. CDR3 bases: TGTGCCAGCAGCTCTCTTGGGCAGATACAAGAGACCCAGTACTTC. The chain uses TRBV7-2 and TRBJ2-5; D is unresolved. The CDR3 totals 15 residues. Germline CDR1 is SGHTA and CDR2 is FQGNSA. With 4 bases removed from V and 2 bases from J, the gap between germline ends came to 14 bases.

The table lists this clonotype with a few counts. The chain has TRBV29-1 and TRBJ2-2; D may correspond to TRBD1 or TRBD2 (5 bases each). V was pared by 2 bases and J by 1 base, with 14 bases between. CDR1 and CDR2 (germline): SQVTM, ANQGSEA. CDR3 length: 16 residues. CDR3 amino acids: CSVEFGAPENTGELFF. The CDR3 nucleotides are TGCAGCGTTGAATTCGGGGCTCCAGAGAACACCGGGGAGCTGTTTTTT.

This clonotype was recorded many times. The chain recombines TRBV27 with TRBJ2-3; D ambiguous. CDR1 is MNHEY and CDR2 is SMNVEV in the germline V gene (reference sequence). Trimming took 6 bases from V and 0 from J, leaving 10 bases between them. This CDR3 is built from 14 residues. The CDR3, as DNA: TGTGCCAGCAGCCTACAGAGTAGCACAGATACGCAGTATTTT. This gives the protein CASSLQSSTDTQYF.

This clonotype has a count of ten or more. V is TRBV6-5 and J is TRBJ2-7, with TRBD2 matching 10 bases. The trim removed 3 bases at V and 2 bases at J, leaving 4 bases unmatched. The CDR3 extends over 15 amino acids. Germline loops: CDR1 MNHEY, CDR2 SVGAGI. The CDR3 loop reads CASSYGAGGTYEQYF. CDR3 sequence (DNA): TGTGCCAGCAGTTATGGAGCGGGAGGGACCTACGAGCAGTACTTC.

The DNA for the CDR3 is TGTGCCAGCAGTTCCAGCGGGAGTGGTGAGACCCAGTACTTC. Protein sequence: CASSSSGSGETQYF. The chain uses TRBV12-3 or TRBV12-4 and TRBJ2-5; 8 positions match TRBD2. V shed 4 bases and J 5 bases; nucleotides not matched to a gene: 6. The CDR3 sequence is 14 residues long.

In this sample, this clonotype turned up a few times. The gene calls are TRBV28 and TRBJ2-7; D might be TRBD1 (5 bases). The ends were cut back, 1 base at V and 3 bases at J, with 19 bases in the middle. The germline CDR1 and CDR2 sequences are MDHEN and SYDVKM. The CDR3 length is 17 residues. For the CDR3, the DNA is TGTGCCAGCAGTTTATTTTGGCGTCAGGGATCCTACTACGAGCAGTACTTC. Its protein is CASSLFWRQGSYYEQYF.

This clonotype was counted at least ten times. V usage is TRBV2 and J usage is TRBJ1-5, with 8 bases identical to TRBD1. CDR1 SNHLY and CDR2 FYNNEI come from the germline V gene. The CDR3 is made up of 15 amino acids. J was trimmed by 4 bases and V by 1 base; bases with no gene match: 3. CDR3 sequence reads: CASSEGDRTNQPQHF. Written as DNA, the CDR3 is TGTGCCAGCAGTGAAGGGGACAGGACTAATCAGCCCCAGCATTTT.

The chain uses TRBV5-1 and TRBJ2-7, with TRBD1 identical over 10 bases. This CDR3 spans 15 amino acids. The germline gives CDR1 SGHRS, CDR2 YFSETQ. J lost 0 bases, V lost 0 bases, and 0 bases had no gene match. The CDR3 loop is CASSLGQGASYEQYV. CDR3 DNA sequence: TGCGCCAGCAGCTTGGGACAGGGGGCCTCCTACGAGCAGTACGTC.

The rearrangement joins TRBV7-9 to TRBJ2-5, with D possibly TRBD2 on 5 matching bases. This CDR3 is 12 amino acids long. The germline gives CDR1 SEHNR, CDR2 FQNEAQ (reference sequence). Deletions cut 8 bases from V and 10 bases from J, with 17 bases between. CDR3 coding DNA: TGTGCCAGCTCCACTTCCGGGGTTGGCCAGTACTTC. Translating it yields CASSTSGVGQYF.

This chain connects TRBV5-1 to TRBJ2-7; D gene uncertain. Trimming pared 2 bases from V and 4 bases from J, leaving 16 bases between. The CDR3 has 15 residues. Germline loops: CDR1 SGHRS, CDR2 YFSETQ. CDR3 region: CASSFQVAAAYEQYF. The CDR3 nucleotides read TGCGCCAGCAGCTTCCAAGTGGCCGCCGCGTACGAGCAGTACTTC.

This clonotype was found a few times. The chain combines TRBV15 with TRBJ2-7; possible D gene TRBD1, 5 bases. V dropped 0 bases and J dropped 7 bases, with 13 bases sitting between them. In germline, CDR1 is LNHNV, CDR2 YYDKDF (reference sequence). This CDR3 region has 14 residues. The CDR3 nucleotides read TGTGCCACCAGCAGAGATCAGGGTTTGGTGGAGCAGTACTTC. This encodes CATSRDQGLVEQYF.

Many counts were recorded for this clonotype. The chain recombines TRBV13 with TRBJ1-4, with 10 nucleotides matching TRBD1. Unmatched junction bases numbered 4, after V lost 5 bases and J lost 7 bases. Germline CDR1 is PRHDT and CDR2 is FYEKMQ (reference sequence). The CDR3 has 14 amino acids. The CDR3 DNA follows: TGTGCCAGCAGCCCGGGACAGGGGACTGAAAAACTGTTTTTT. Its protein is CASSPGQGTEKLFF.

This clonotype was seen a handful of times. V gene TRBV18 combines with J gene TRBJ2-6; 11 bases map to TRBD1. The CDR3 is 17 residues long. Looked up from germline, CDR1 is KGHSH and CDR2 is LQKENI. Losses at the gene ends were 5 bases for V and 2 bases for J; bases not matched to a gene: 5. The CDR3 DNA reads TGTGCCAGCTCAAGAGGACAGGGGGCCACTGGGGCCAACGTCCTGACTTTC. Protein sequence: CASSRGQGATGANVLTF.

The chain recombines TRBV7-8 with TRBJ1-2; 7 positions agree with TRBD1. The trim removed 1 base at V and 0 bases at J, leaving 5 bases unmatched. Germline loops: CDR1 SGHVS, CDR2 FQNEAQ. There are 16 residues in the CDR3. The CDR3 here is CASSLVPGTANYGYTF. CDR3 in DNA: TGTGCCAGCAGCTTAGTTCCCGGGACAGCTAACTATGGCTACACCTTC.

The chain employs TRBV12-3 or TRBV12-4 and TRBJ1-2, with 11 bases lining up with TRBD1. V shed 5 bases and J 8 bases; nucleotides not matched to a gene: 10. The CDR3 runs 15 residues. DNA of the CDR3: TGTGCCAGCAGTAACCGGGACAGGGGGATAGAGGGCTACACCTTC. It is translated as CASSNRDRGIEGYTF.

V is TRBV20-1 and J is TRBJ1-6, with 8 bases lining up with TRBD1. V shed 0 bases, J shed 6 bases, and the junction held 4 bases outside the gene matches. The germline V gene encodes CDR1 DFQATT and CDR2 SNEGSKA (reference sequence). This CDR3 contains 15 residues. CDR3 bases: TGCAGTGCTAGAGAACGGACAGGGCGTAATTCACCCCTCCACTTT. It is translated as CSARERTGRNSPLHF.

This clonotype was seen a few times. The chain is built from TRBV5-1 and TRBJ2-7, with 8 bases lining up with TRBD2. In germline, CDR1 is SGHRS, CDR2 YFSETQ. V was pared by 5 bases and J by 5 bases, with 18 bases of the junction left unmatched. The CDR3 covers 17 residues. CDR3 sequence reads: CASRAPSAGGRFDEQYV. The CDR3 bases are TGCGCCAGCAGAGCCCCCAGTGCGGGGGGCCGCTTCGACGAGCAGTACGTC.

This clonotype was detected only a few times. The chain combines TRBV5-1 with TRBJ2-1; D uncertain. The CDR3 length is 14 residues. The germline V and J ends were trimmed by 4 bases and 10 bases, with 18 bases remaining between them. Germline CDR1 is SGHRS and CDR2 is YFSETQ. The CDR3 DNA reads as TGCGCCAGCAGCAACCGGGCCCCGGATGTAGAGCAGTTCTTC. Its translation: CASSNRAPDVEQFF. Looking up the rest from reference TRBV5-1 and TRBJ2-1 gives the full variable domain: KAGVTQTPRYLIKTRGQQVTLSCSPISGHRSVSWYQQTPGQGLQFLFEYFSETQRNKGNFPGRFSGRQFSNSRSEMNVSTLELGDSALYLCASSNRAPDVEQFFGPGTRLTVL.

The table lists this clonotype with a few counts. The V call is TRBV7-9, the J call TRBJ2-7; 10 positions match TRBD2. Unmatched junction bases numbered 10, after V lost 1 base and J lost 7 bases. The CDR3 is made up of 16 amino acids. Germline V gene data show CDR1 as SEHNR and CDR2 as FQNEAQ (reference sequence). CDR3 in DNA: TGTGCCAGCAGCTTAGTTGGTCTAGCGGGAGCTTGGGAGCAGTACTTC. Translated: CASSLVGLAGAWEQYF.

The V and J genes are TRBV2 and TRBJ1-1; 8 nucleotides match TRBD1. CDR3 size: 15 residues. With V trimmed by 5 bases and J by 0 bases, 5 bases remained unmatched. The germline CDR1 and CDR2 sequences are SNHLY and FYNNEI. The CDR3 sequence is CASSSRQGMNTEAFF. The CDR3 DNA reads TGTGCCAGCAGTTCCCGACAGGGGATGAACACTGAAGCTTTCTTT.

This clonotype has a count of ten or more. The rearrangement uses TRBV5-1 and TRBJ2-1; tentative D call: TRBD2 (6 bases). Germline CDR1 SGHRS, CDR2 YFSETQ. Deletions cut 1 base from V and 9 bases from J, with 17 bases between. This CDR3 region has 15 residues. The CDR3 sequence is CASSLKLGGFSEQFF. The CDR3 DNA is TGCGCCAGCAGCTTGAAGCTAGGAGGGTTCAGTGAGCAGTTCTTC.